This is a list of T cell receptor beta chains from one sample in a study of control samples from healthy donors and cancer patients. Produced via immunoSEQ multiplex PCR; TCRdb's table is partial and in-frame only. The sample includes approximately 140,000 clones, around 92% of them seen just once. The sample was PBMCs. The source of these receptors is a man aged 45-65 years with head and neck cancer. Both conserved end residues are part of each CDR3. The order of the fields is V gene, J gene, CDR3 protein.

v_gene: TRBV2; j_gene: TRBJ2-7; CDR3aa: CASSGGWQSSYEQYF
v_gene: TRBV30; j_gene: TRBJ2-3; CDR3aa: CAWGTSGVIDTQYF
v_gene: TRBV9; j_gene: TRBJ2-2; CDR3aa: CASSVVSHPGAGELFF
v_gene: TRBV18; j_gene: TRBJ1-1; CDR3aa: CASSPYLNTEAFF
v_gene: TRBV5-1; j_gene: TRBJ1-1; CDR3aa: CASSLAGNTEAFF
v_gene: TRBV5-5; j_gene: TRBJ2-5; CDR3aa: CASSWQGEETQYF
v_gene: TRBV6-6; j_gene: TRBJ2-6; CDR3aa: CASTGGANVLTF
v_gene: TRBV21-1; j_gene: TRBJ2-7; CDR3aa: CASQRQGRQYF
v_gene: TRBV7-9; j_gene: TRBJ1-2; CDR3aa: CASSLREGWSGANYGYTF
v_gene: TRBV11-2; j_gene: TRBJ1-3; CDR3aa: CASSLPGQGTGNTIYF
v_gene: TRBV11-2; j_gene: TRBJ1-1; CDR3aa: CASSFIGEVGAFF
v_gene: TRBV5-5; j_gene: TRBJ2-5; CDR3aa: CASSLAAGALQETQYF
v_gene: TRBV10-1; j_gene: TRBJ2-7; CDR3aa: CASSELEGAYEQYF
v_gene: TRBV10-3; j_gene: TRBJ2-1; CDR3aa: CATGPYNEQFF
v_gene: TRBV5-4; j_gene: TRBJ2-3; CDR3aa: CASSFPGVPDTQYF
v_gene: TRBV27; j_gene: TRBJ2-6; CDR3aa: CASRWTSGTGANVLTF
v_gene: TRBV24-1; j_gene: TRBJ2-2; CDR3aa: CATSGRIDNTGELFF
v_gene: TRBV5-6; j_gene: TRBJ2-7; CDR3aa: CASSPGLAGDYEQYF
v_gene: TRBV11-2; j_gene: TRBJ2-1; CDR3aa: CASSYRYNEQFF
v_gene: TRBV5-6; j_gene: TRBJ2-7; CDR3aa: CASSFPEDEQYF
v_gene: TRBV3-1/TRBV3-2; j_gene: TRBJ1-3; CDR3aa: CASSQADFGNTIYF
v_gene: TRBV11-3; j_gene: TRBJ2-2; CDR3aa: CASGWGQGNTGELFF
v_gene: TRBV9; j_gene: TRBJ2-7; CDR3aa: CASSGDRGREYEQYF
v_gene: TRBV19; j_gene: TRBJ2-7; CDR3aa: CATSPGGYEQYF
v_gene: TRBV9; j_gene: TRBJ2-3; CDR3aa: CASSVGGGGMNTDTQYF
v_gene: TRBV18; j_gene: TRBJ1-1; CDR3aa: CASSRTRGSTEAFF
v_gene: TRBV19; j_gene: TRBJ2-5; CDR3aa: CASKGQGNQETQYF
v_gene: TRBV10-3; j_gene: TRBJ2-1; CDR3aa: CAISEIRSGTGKNEQFF